This note documents a single T cell receptor (beta chain) sequence. Only in-frame clones appear in the TCRdb table, and some are missing; sequencing was by immunoSEQ multiplex PCR. The repertoire consists of 200,000 to 300,000 clones, with about 80% occurring once and the leading ten covering approximately 4%. This entry comes from a study of blood T cell repertoires in COVID-19. Study details: The analysed material was cDNA or gDNA that came from T cells, B-cell-depleted T cells, or PBMCs.

Clinical histories supplied by participants themselves formed the basis of cohort assignment. Germline trimming cut 6 bases from V and 6 bases from J; bases unmatched to any gene: 12. Germline V CDR1 and CDR2: SGHNT, YYREEE (reference sequence). The CDR3 has 15 amino acids. The sequencing input was PBMCs or T cells enriched from blood (not recorded which). The source of this sequence is a woman in her thirties or forties who had been exposed to COVID-19. The rearrangement joins TRBV5-4 to TRBJ1-2; 9 bases are shared with TRBD1. CDR3 sequence reads: CASTGPGQGRNGYTF. In DNA form, the CDR3 reads TGTGCCAGCACCGGCCCAGGACAGGGGAGAAATGGCTACACCTTC.